The sequence of this T cell receptor (beta chain) was determined in a study of blood T cell repertoires in COVID-19 (dated by TCRdb to 2020 to 2022). In the study overall: The collaborator samples originated in the United States, Italy and Spain and spanned the acute and convalescent phases of COVID-19. The prospective study material was composed of cDNA or gDNA derived from T cells, B-cell-depleted T cells, or PBMCs. Subjects who had been exposed to COVID-19, were actively infected with it, or had recovered from it provided the deeply sampled blood TCRbeta repertoires that made up the dataset. The repertoires were made available in a free public database intended to serve as a resource for research on the immune response to SARS-CoV-2. The samples were drawn from the first 160 participants of the ongoing ImmuneRACE study and from 950 to 1,500 subjects provided by 6 global collaborators. The sample metadata nearly always contained a de-identified subject ID, COVID-19 status, age in years and sex. Where available, HLA class I and class II types were taken from metadata supplied by the sample provider and were not determined by assay-based typing.

On this clone: The antigen it binds to is not known. No much larger clone exists at a distance of one base, and base qualities are not known.

Whole blood was collected in K2EDTA tubes by collaborating institutions according to the institutions' own protocols. For TCRbeta analysis, collaborator samples were shipped as frozen whole blood, as isolated PBMCs, or as DNA extracted from either sample type. The paper's findings and limits, for the study overall: The amount of clinical and demographic metadata varied by source and participant and was provided uncurated.

The immunoSEQ Assay, a bias-controlled multiplex PCR, was used to amplify TCRbeta CDR3 regions from genomic DNA. In the original analysis: The number of nucleated cells in each sample was estimated by amplification of reference gene primers within the assay. To quantify the absolute abundance of each unique TCRbeta CDR3 rearrangement, sequence reads were collapsed and filtered. Productive Simpson clonality was computed per sample as the square root of Simpson's diversity index over productive rearrangements. TCRdb took over this immuneACCESS table, retaining in-frame rearrangements with V and J assigned. Such tables are incomplete; in checked studies, under half of the missing clones stem from an unresolved V gene, and the remainder is unexplained. V, J and clone size are those of that table, while D and trimming were read from the DNA. The table for this sample lists tens of thousands of clones; 80% to 90% of them were counted only once. The ten largest make up around 6.6% of the sample.

Relative to germline, V is missing 7 bases and J is missing 3 bases, with 6 bases of the junction outside any gene match. The CDR3, cysteine through phenylalanine, is 15 amino acids long. Here the CDR3 DNA is all that survives: 45 bases in frame from base 1. Per the germline V gene, MDHEN is the CDR1 and SYDVKM is the CDR2. The V and J segments used are TRBV28 and TRBJ1-4; 9 of the junction bases match TRBD1. Source material: peripheral blood. This clonotype originated in a human donor in a cohort sampled during active COVID-19. The CDR3 has the sequence CASITQGAPNEKLFF. The nucleotide sequence is given as TGTGCCAGCATTACACAGGGGGCGCCTAATGAAAAACTGTTTTTT.